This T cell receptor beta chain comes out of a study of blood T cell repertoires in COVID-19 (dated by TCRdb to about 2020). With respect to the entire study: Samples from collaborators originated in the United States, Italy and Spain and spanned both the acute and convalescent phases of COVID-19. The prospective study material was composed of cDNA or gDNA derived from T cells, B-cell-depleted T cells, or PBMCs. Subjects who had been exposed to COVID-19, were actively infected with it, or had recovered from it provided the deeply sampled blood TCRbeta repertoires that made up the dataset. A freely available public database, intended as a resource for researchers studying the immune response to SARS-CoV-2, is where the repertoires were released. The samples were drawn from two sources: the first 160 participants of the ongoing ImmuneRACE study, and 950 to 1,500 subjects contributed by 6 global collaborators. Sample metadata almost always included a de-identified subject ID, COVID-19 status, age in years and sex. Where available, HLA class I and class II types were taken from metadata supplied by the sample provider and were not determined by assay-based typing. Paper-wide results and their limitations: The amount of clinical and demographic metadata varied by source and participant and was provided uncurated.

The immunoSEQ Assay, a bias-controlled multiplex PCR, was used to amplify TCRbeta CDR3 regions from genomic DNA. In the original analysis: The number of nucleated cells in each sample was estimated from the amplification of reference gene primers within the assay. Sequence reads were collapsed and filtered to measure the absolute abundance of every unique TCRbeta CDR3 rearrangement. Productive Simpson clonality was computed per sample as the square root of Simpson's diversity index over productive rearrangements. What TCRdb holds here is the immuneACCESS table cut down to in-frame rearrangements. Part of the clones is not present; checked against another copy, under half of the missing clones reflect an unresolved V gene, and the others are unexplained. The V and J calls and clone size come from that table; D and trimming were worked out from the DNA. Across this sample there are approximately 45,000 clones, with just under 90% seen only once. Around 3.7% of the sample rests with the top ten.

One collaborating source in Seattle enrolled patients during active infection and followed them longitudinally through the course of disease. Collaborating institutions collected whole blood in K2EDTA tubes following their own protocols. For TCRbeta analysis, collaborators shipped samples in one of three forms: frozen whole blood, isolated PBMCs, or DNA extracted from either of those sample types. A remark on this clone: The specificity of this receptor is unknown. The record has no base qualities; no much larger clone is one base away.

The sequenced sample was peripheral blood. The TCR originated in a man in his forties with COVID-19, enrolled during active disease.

CDR3 loop: CASSQLAGGFNEQFF. The DNA sequence follows: TGCGCCAGCAGCCAGCTAGCGGGAGGGTTTAATGAGCAGTTCTTC. In this chain, TRBV4-1 is recombined with TRBJ2-1, and 12 bases in between align with TRBD2. The CDR3 holds 15 amino acids from the cysteine to the phenylalanine. Of the read, only the CDR3 DNA is kept; its 45 bases are in frame from base 1. Looking up the germline V gene yields CDR1 MGHRA and CDR2 YSYEKL. V is trimmed back by 3 bases and J by 7 bases, and the junction contains 4 bases that no gene match accounts for.